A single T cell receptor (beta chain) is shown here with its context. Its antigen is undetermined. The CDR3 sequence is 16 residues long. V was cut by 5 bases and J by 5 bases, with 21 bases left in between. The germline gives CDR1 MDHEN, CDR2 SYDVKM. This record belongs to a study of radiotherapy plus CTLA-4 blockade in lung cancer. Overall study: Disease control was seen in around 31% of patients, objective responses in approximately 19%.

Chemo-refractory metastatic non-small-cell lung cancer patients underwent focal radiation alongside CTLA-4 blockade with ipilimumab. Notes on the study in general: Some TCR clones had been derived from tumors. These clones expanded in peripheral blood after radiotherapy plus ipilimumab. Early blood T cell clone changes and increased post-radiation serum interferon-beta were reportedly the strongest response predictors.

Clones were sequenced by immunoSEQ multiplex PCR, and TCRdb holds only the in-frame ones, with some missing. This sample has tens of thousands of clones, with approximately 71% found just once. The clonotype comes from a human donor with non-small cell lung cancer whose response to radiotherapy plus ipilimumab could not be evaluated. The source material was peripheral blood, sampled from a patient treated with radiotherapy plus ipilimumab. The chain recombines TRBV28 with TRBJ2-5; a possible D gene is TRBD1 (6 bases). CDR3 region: CASSGRLWGPGETQYF. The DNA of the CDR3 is TGTGCCAGCAGTGGGCGCCTTTGGGGGCCGGGGGAGACCCAGTACTTC.